This T cell receptor (beta chain) was sequenced in a study of blood T cells in healthy people across ages. Primers used in a second PCR of roughly 7 to 12 cycles were a sample-barcoded 5' primer and a J-beta primer mix. TCRdb redid the calling of the 5' RACE reads with MiXCR, one entry per CDR3 protein. The repertoire consists of 850,000 to 950,000 distinct CDR3 sequences, with more than 25% occurring once and the leading ten covering roughly 17%. With regard to this clonotype: Its cognate antigen is unknown.

Study-wide results and limits: Diversity of TCR beta per million T cells declined in a roughly linear way with age.

V dropped 4 bases and J dropped 4 bases, with 10 bases sitting between them. The length of the CDR3 is 13 residues. The clonotype was recovered from a woman aged 80 or over in good health. This chain connects TRBV12-3 or TRBV12-4 to TRBJ1-2; the D gene is possibly TRBD1 (5 bases). The sample consisted of blood. CDR3 sequence (DNA): TGTGCCAGCAGTTCGACAGTGGTCTATGGCTACACCTTC. This gives the protein CASSSTVVYGYTF.